One sample yielded the 19 T cell receptor beta chains listed below, sequenced in a study of shared T cell receptors in the human thymus. The data were produced by immunoSEQ multiplex PCR, yet TCRdb's version contains in-frame clones alone and is incomplete. The sample yields approximately 730,000 clones, approximately 83% seen once. These data are also associated with another study on human thymus T cells.

Sequenced material: thymocytes. Source of these receptors: a girl in the first two years of life with a congenital heart defect.

The J gene is TRBJ2-2, the V gene TRBV19; the match to TRBD2 covers 10 bases. The CDR3 runs to 20 residues. CDR1 is LNHDA, CDR2 SQIVND, per germline (reference sequence). With V trimmed by 5 bases and J by 4 bases, 19 bases remained unmatched. The CDR3 spells CASSPSPGDTSGEFTGELFF. The CDR3 bases are TGTGCCAGTAGTCCCTCACCAGGCGATACTAGCGGGGAGTTCACCGGGGAGCTGTTTTTT.

The rearrangement joins TRBV28 to TRBJ2-2; no clear D gene. Germline V gene sequence: CDR1 MDHEN, CDR2 SYDVKM. V lost 6 bases and J lost 0, with 11 bases in between. This CDR3 region has 15 residues. CDR3 in DNA: TGTGCCAGCAGCCCCAAACTCCCGAACACCGGGGAGCTGTTTTTT. Residues: CASSPKLPNTGELFF.

The V and J genes are TRBV29-1 and TRBJ1-2, with 7 bases aligning to TRBD1. CDR1 is SQVTM and CDR2 is ANQGSEA in the germline V gene. This CDR3 has 17 residues. V lost 4 bases to trimming and J lost 0 bases; unmatched junction nucleotides: 14. This chain's CDR3 is CSVGETGSRSTNYGYTF. In DNA form, the CDR3 reads TGCAGCGTTGGGGAGACAGGGAGTCGGTCGACTAACTATGGCTACACCTTC.

This rearrangement joins TRBV6-1 to TRBJ1-5; TRBD1 matches at 11 bases. Per germline, CDR1 MNHNS and CDR2 SASEGT. Trimming cost V 2 bases and J 1 base; bases outside gene matches: 16. The CDR3 extends over 21 amino acids. DNA of the CDR3: TGTGCCAGCAGTGAAATCAGTGTAAGGGACAGGGGGGTATCGAGCAATCAGCCCCAGCATTTT. Amino acid sequence: CASSEISVRDRGVSSNQPQHF.

The V gene is TRBV5-4, the J gene TRBJ1-1; unclear D gene. Germline V lookup: CDR1 SGHNT, CDR2 YYREEE (reference sequence). CDR3 length: 13 amino acids. Trimming stripped 0 bases from V and 1 base from J, with 4 bases between. The chain's CDR3 is CASSLGENTEAFF. In DNA form, the CDR3 reads TGTGCCAGCAGCTTGGGAGAGAACACTGAAGCTTTCTTT.

J is TRBJ2-7 and V is TRBV5-6; D ambiguous. The CDR3 has 12 amino acids. Per the germline V gene, CDR1 is SGHDT and CDR2 is YYEEEE. The germline V and J ends were trimmed by 1 base and 4 bases, with 6 bases remaining between them. DNA for the CDR3: TGTGCCAGCAGCTTGTGGCAATACGAGCAGTACTTC. Translating it yields CASSLWQYEQYF.

This chain connects TRBV27 to TRBJ2-5, with TRBD2 identical over 10 bases. The CDR3 sequence is 14 residues long. Per germline, CDR1 MNHEY and CDR2 SMNVEV (reference sequence). V dropped 3 bases and J dropped 4; count of bases not matched to a gene: 2. Here the CDR3 DNA reads TGTGCCAGCAGTTTTAAGCGGGGGGGAGAGACCCAGTACTTC. It encodes CASSFKRGGETQYF.

The V gene is TRBV10-1, the J gene TRBJ2-1; D possibly corresponds to TRBD2 (5 bases). The CDR3 extends over 14 amino acids. Between the trimmed V and J ends, which lost 4 bases and 0 bases, there was a span of 7 bases. Per the germline V gene, CDR1 is WNHNN and CDR2 is SYGVQD (reference sequence). DNA for the CDR3: TGCGCCAGCAGTGGAGGGAGCTCCTACAATGAGCAGTTCTTC. Protein product: CASSGGSSYNEQFF.

The V gene is TRBV30, the J gene TRBJ1-5; D not certain. Between the trimmed V and J ends, which lost 3 bases and 4 bases, there was a span of 7 bases. This CDR3 has 12 amino acids. CDR1 GTSNPN and CDR2 SVGIG come from the germline V gene (reference sequence). The DNA of the CDR3 is TGTGCCTGGAGAAGAGGGAATCAGCCCCAGCATTTT. Its translation is CAWRRGNQPQHF.

This chain uses TRBV2 with TRBJ2-1, with a possible D match to TRBD2 (5 bases). The V gene's germline CDR1 is SNHLY and CDR2 FYNNEI. The CDR3 consists of 12 residues. Trimming took off 10 bases at V and 15 bases at J, with 22 bases between the two ends. CDR3 DNA sequence: TGTGCCACAAGAAACAGAAGGAGGTGTGGGTTCTTC. Translation: CATRNRRRCGFF.

V usage is TRBV4-1 and J usage is TRBJ2-7; D remains unclear. Trimming took off 0 bases at V and 0 bases at J, with 27 bases between the two ends. The CDR3 totals 21 residues. Germline V gene sequence: CDR1 MGHRA, CDR2 YSYEKL. The CDR3 DNA reads TGCGCCAGCAGCCAAGAACGAATTTATTATTGGCGACATTCGAGCTCCTACGAGCAGTACTTC. Encoded protein: CASSQERIYYWRHSSSYEQYF.

The chain combines TRBV7-2 with TRBJ2-1, with TRBD2 matching 10 bases. J gave up 5 bases and V 1 base, and 2 bases lay outside the gene matches. Looked up from germline, CDR1 is SGHTA and CDR2 is FQGNSA. The CDR3 sequence is 15 residues long. This CDR3 reads CASSLERGGNNEQFF. CDR3 nucleotides: TGTGCCAGCAGCTTAGAGCGGGGGGGGAACAATGAGCAGTTCTTC.

CDR3 amino acids: CASSALYLGAGTDTQYF. The CDR3 DNA reads TGTGCCAGCAGCGCCCTATACCTTGGAGCGGGCACAGATACGCAGTATTTT. The chain joins TRBV5-5 to TRBJ2-3, with a possible D match to TRBD2 (5 bases). Trimming stripped 4 bases from V and 1 base from J, with 19 bases between. CDR1 and CDR2 (germline): SGHKS, YYEKEE (reference sequence). The CDR3 consists of 17 residues.

In this sample, this clone turned up a few times. This chain links TRBV5-5 with TRBJ2-7, with 14 nucleotides matching TRBD2. The CDR3 sequence is 16 residues long. The J segment lost 5 bases and the V segment lost 4 bases, leaving 8 bases of the junction unmatched. The germline V gene has CDR1 SGHKS and CDR2 YYEKEE (reference sequence). The CDR3 DNA reads TGTGCCAGCAGCCCGAGACTAGCGGGGGGGCTCCACGAGCAGTACTTC. Translated, it gives CASSPRLAGGLHEQYF.

The chain employs TRBV5-5 and TRBJ1-4, with a weak D call TRBD1 (5 bases). CDR1 and CDR2 (germline): SGHKS, YYEKEE (reference sequence). The CDR3 runs to 14 residues. V lost 4 bases, J lost 3 bases, and 10 bases lay in between. CDR3 in amino acids: CASSQEGSNEKLFF. The CDR3 coding sequence is TGTGCCAGCAGCCAGGAGGGGTCTAATGAAAAACTGTTTTTT. Using reference TRBV5-5 and TRBJ1-4 for the parts outside the CDR3, the full variable domain is DAGVTQSPTHLIKTRGQQVTLRCSPISGHKSVSWYQQVLGQGPQFIFQYYEKEERGRGNFPDRFSARQFPNYSSELNVNALLLGDSALYLCASSQEGSNEKLFFGSGTQLSVL.

The rearrangement links TRBV2 to TRBJ2-1; D is possibly TRBD1 (5 bases). The CDR3 has 14 residues. The V end lost 6 bases, the J end lost 5 bases, and 14 bases lay between the germline ends. Germline V gives CDR1 SNHLY, CDR2 FYNNEI. The CDR3 region is CASRKTDGHNEQFF. DNA of the CDR3: TGTGCCAGCAGAAAGACAGACGGTCACAATGAGCAGTTCTTC.

In its sample, this clone was seen once. This chain links TRBV5-1 with TRBJ2-5; 11 bases match TRBD2. There are 17 residues in the CDR3. Germline CDR1 SGHRS, CDR2 YFSETQ. The ends lost 0 bases at V and 2 bases at J; junction bases unmatched: 6. CDR3 bases: TGCGCCAGCAGCTTGGTCCCCCTAGCGGGGGGACAAGAGACCCAGTACTTC. Protein: CASSLVPLAGGQETQYF. Full variable domain (missing parts from reference TRBV5-1 and TRBJ2-5): KAGVTQTPRYLIKTRGQQVTLSCSPISGHRSVSWYQQTPGQGLQFLFEYFSETQRNKGNFPGRFSGRQFSNSRSEMNVSTLELGDSALYLCASSLVPLAGGQETQYFGPGTRLLVL.

This clone was picked up one time. This chain uses TRBV6-1 with TRBJ1-2, with 9 bases identical to TRBD1. There are 15 residues in the CDR3. The J segment lost 1 base and the V segment lost 8 bases, leaving 8 bases of the junction unmatched. Germline loops: CDR1 MNHNS, CDR2 SASEGT. CDR3 DNA: TGTGCCAGCGGATCAACAGGGGGCATTAACTATGGCTACACCTTC. Protein: CASGSTGGINYGYTF.

The genes are TRBV28 and TRBJ1-5; D is ambiguous. CDR1 is MDHEN and CDR2 is SYDVKM in the germline V gene. This CDR3 has 13 residues. The V end was cut by 4 bases, the J end by 9 bases, with 13 bases between. The CDR3 nucleotides read TGTGCCAGCAGTTCGCCAGGCGTAGGGCCCCAGCATTTT. Encoded protein: CASSSPGVGPQHF.